These T cell receptor beta chains were read from a single sample in a study of preoperative IRX-2 immunotherapy in early breast cancer. The repertoire was sequenced with immunoSEQ multiplex PCR; TCRdb's copy has only in-frame clones and lacks some. This table has tens of thousands of clones, 81% appearing once. Source: lymph node tissue, taken after IRX-2 immunotherapy. Receptors originate from a human donor with breast cancer. Each CDR3 is given with its conserved first and last residue. A D gene is named only where the DNA matches it firmly. Clone size is stated in some rows and not others, as once, few, many or a class when expanded.

TGTGCCAGCAGGGGACGGGTGAACACTGAAGCTTTCTTT	CASRGRVNTEAFF	TRBJ1-1	13	TRBV6-7	NA	NA
TGCGCCAGCAGCTCCATGACGGTAGGCACCGGGGAGCTGTTTTTT	CASSSMTVGTGELFF	TRBJ2-2	15	TRBV5-1	NA	NA
TGCAGCGTTGACCCGACGGGTACCGGGGAGCTGTTTTTT	CSVDPTGTGELFF	TRBJ2-2	13	TRBV29-1	NA	NA
TGCGCCAGCAGTGACCCCGACAGATCGAACACCGGGGAGCTGTTTTTT	CASSDPDRSNTGELFF	TRBJ2-2	16	TRBV10-1	NA	NA
TGCGCCAGCAGCTTGGAGATAGGGACGAACGAGCAGTACTTC	CASSLEIGTNEQYF	TRBJ2-7	14	TRBV5-1	NA	NA
TGCGCCAGCAGGAAAGGACTAGCGCGCAACACCGGGGAGCTGTTTTTT	CASRKGLARNTGELFF	TRBJ2-2	16	TRBV10-2	NA	TRBD2
TGTGCCAGCAGGTATACAGGGCTCCTCTATGGCTACACCTTC	CASRYTGLLYGYTF	TRBJ1-2	14	TRBV28	few	NA
TGTGCCAGCAGTGAAGGGGGATCAGCTAACTATGGCTACACCTTC	CASSEGGSANYGYTF	TRBJ1-2	15	TRBV6-1	NA	NA
TGTGCCACCGCTCCCTTGTTGAGAGCGGGGGGGCAAGAGACCCAGTACTTC	CATAPLLRAGGQETQYF	TRBJ2-5	17	TRBV15	NA	TRBD2
TGCGCCAGCAGCCTGGGACTAGCGGGGGTGGAGACCCAGTACTTC	CASSLGLAGVETQYF	TRBJ2-5	15	TRBV5-1	few	TRBD2
TGTGCCAGTAGTATCTCCCCGGGCTACAATGAGCAGTTCTTC	CASSISPGYNEQFF	TRBJ2-1	14	TRBV19	NA	NA
TGTGCTAGTGGTCGGACAGTCTCCATGAACACTGAAGCTTTCTTT	CASGRTVSMNTEAFF	TRBJ1-1	15	TRBV12-5	NA	NA
TGTGCCACCAGCAGAGATATGGGACAGGGGGCACTGGGTGAGCAGTTCTTC	CATSRDMGQGALGEQFF	TRBJ2-1	17	TRBV15	once	TRBD1
TGTGCCAGTAGTATACCCCAGCGGGGGGGCCTGGGCGGGGAGCTGTTTTTT	CASSIPQRGGLGGELFF	TRBJ2-2	17	TRBV19	once	TRBD2
TGTGCCAGCTCACCAGGGGAAGATGAAAAACTGTTTTTT	CASSPGEDEKLFF	TRBJ1-4	13	TRBV18	NA	NA
TGTGCCTCCCGTTCCGGGACAGGGAATCATCTGGGTGAAAAACTGTTTTTT	CASRSGTGNHLGEKLFF	TRBJ1-4	17	TRBV10-3	NA	TRBD1
TGTGCCAGCAGTTCCCACACCGGGGAGCTGTTTTTT	CASSSHTGELFF	TRBJ2-2	12	TRBV6-8	NA	NA
TGCGCCAGCAGCCTAAGTCCCGGGACAGACGATGAAGCTTTCTTT	CASSLSPGTDDEAFF	TRBJ1-1	15	TRBV1	few	NA
TGTGCCACCAGCAGAGGGGACAGTAATGAAAAACTGTTTTTT	CATSRGDSNEKLFF	TRBJ1-4	14	TRBV15	medium-sized	TRBD1
TGTGCCAGCTCACCACCTTCCTACCAAGAGACCCAGTACTTC	CASSPPSYQETQYF	TRBJ2-5	14	TRBV18	NA	NA
TGCGCCAGCAGCTTGGTGGTGGGCCGTGGCGCAGATACGCAGTATTTT	CASSLVVGRGADTQYF	TRBJ2-3	16	TRBV5-1	NA	NA
TGCGCCAGCAGCCGGAGTGTGCGCAGCGACTCACCCCTCCACTTT	CASSRSVRSDSPLHF	TRBJ1-6	15	TRBV5-1	NA	NA
TGTGCCACCAGCGACTTCGGGACCGGGAAGACCCAGTACTTC	CATSDFGTGKTQYF	TRBJ2-5	14	TRBV15	NA	NA
TGTGCCAGCAGCCAAGTTTCCGGGGCCAACGTCCTGACTTTC	CASSQVSGANVLTF	TRBJ2-6	14	TRBV14	few	NA
TGTGCCAGCAGAACCATGGGTAACACCGGGGAGCTGTTTTTT	CASRTMGNTGELFF	TRBJ2-2	14	TRBV6-7	NA	NA
TGCAGCGCTGAGGCGGACGGGGGGACCCAGTACTTC	CSAEADGGTQYF	TRBJ2-5	12	TRBV29-1	once	NA
TGTGCCAGCAAGAGTGGGCCGAGACTAGAGCAGTTCTTC	CASKSGPRLEQFF	TRBJ2-1	13	TRBV6-8	NA	NA
TGTGCCAGCAGTTACCTCAATGAGCAGTTCTTC	CASSYLNEQFF	TRBJ2-1	11	TRBV6-4	NA	NA
TGTGCCAGCAGTTACTCGAGCAGGGGGAATCAGCCCCAGCATTTT	CASSYSSRGNQPQHF	TRBJ1-5	15	TRBV6-4	NA	TRBD1
TGCGCCAGCAGCTCGGGGGGTGGGCAGCCCCAGCATTTT	CASSSGGGQPQHF	TRBJ1-5	13	TRBV23-1	NA	NA
TGCGCCAGCAGTGAGTCTAGGTCCGCCCAAGAGACCCAGTACTTC	CASSESRSAQETQYF	TRBJ2-5	15	TRBV10-2	NA	NA
TGTGCCAGTAGCTCGATCCGGACTAGCGGGTTCAATGAGCAGTTCTTC	CASSSIRTSGFNEQFF	TRBJ2-1	16	TRBV19	NA	TRBD2
TGCGCCAGCAGCCCAAACGCGAACACCGGGGAGCTGTTTTTT	CASSPNANTGELFF	TRBJ2-2	14	TRBV4-1	once	NA
TGTGCCAGCAGCCAAGATTCGGGGAGTAGCACAGATACGCAGTATTTT	CASSQDSGSSTDTQYF	TRBJ2-3	16	TRBV11-1	NA	NA
TGTGCCAGCTCACTCGGCTTAAGGGGGGGCGCTTATTCACCCCTCCACTTT	CASSLGLRGGAYSPLHF	TRBJ1-6	17	TRBV18	NA	NA
TGTGCCTGGGGGGGTGGCTACGAGCAGTACTTC	CAWGGGYEQYF	TRBJ2-7	11	TRBV30	NA	NA
TGTGCCAGCAGTGAAGCACGGACAGGTCCCACAGATACGCAGTATTTT	CASSEARTGPTDTQYF	TRBJ2-3	16	TRBV6-1	NA	TRBD1
TGTGCCAGCAGTTACACCTCCAACAAGGGTTATGGCTACACCTTC	CASSYTSNKGYGYTF	TRBJ1-2	15	TRBV6-8	NA	NA
TGTGCCAGCAGTCCTGGACAGCTTGGCGGAAACACCATATATTTT	CASSPGQLGGNTIYF	TRBJ1-3	15	TRBV6-8	few	NA
TGTGCCAGCTCACCACAAGGGGGCGGGAGCAATCAGCCCCAGCATTTT	CASSPQGGGSNQPQHF	TRBJ1-5	16	TRBV18	few	TRBD1
TGCGCCAGCAGCTTTTGGGGAGTGGACACTGAAGCTTTCTTT	CASSFWGVDTEAFF	TRBJ1-1	14	TRBV5-1	NA	NA